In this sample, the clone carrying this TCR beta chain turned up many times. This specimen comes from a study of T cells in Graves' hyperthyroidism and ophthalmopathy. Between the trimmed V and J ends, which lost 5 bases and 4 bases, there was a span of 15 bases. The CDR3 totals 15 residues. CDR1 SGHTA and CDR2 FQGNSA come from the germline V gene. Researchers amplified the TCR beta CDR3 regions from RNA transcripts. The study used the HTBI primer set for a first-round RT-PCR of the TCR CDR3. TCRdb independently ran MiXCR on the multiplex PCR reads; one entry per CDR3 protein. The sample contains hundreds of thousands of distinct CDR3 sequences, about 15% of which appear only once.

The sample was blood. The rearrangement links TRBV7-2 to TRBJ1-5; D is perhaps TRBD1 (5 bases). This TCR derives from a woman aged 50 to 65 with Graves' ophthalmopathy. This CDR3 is CASSKTGTLNQPQHF. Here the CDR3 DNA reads TGTGCCAGCAGCAAGACCGGGACCTTAAATCAGCCCCAGCATTTT. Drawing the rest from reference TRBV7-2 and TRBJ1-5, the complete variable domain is GAGVSQSPSNKVTEKGKDVELRCDPISGHTALYWYRQSLGQGLEFLIYFQGNSAPDKSGLPSDRFSAERTGGSVSTLTIQRTQQEDSAVYLCASSKTGTLNQPQHFGDGTRLSIL.